What follows are 12 T cell receptor beta chains derived from one specimen sequenced in a study of shared clonotypes between healthy human individuals. TCRdb keeps only in-frame clones here, not all; method: immunoSEQ multiplex PCR. The sample shows a few million clones, more than 90% of them seen only once. Specimen: naive CD4+ T cells sorted from blood. Subset reported: CD45RA+ positively selected. Receptor source: a young man in good health.

J is TRBJ2-3 and V is TRBV6-1; D is possibly TRBD1 (5 bases). The CDR3 sequence is 15 residues long. In germline, CDR1 is MNHNS, CDR2 SASEGT. The V and J ends lost 1 base and 5 bases respectively, with 13 bases between them. The DNA for the CDR3 is TGTGCCAGCAGTGAAGTTGGGCAGGGAAGAGATACGCAGTATTTT. Its translation is CASSEVGQGRDTQYF.

The V call is TRBV5-1, the J call TRBJ1-2; D uncertain. V was cut by 0 bases and J by 8 bases, with 11 bases left in between. The length of the CDR3 is 13 residues. The germline V gene encodes CDR1 SGHRS and CDR2 YFSETQ. The CDR3 spells CASSLDPGLGYTF. CDR3 nucleotide sequence: TGCGCCAGCAGCTTGGACCCCGGGTTGGGCTACACCTTC.

This sequence joins TRBV28 and TRBJ1-5; D ambiguous. The CDR3 loop spans 15 amino acids. The V gene's germline CDR1 is MDHEN and CDR2 SYDVKM. The V gene lost 6 bases and the J gene lost 2 bases, with 14 bases spanning the gap. As DNA, the CDR3 is TGTGCCAGCAGCCCCCGTAGATATGGCAATCAGCCCCAGCATTTT. Its translation is CASSPRRYGNQPQHF. The variable domain in full, with the rest retrieved from reference TRBV28 and TRBJ1-5, is DVKVTQSSRYLVKRTGEKVFLECVQDMDHENMFWYRQDPGLGLRLIYFSYDVKMKEKGDIPEGYSVSREKKERFSLILESASTNQTSMYLCASSPRRYGNQPQHFGDGTRLSIL.

The chain joins TRBV6-1 to TRBJ2-5, with 9 bases aligning to TRBD2. V shed 3 bases, J shed 7 bases, and the junction held 9 bases outside the gene matches. Germline V gene sequence: CDR1 MNHNS, CDR2 SASEGT. This CDR3 spans 15 amino acids. The CDR3 reads CASSEVGPREGTQYF. Written as DNA, the CDR3 is TGTGCCAGCAGTGAGGTGGGACCGCGGGAGGGGACCCAGTACTTC.

This clone occurred a few times. This sample also contains other DNA sequences that code for the same CDR3. The chain has TRBV25-1 and TRBJ2-7; TRBD2 might be the D (6 bases). The CDR3 totals 11 residues. V lost 5 bases and J 5 bases, leaving 7 bases between the germline ends. Looked up from germline, CDR1 is MGHDK and CDR2 is SYGVNS. The CDR3 here is CASSRGNEQYF. In nucleotides, the CDR3 is TGTGCCAGCAGTCGGGGGAACGAGCAGTACTTC.

The chain carries TRBV6-1 and TRBJ1-3; 8 positions match TRBD1. The CDR3 extends over 15 amino acids. Germline CDR1 reads MNHNS; CDR2 reads SASEGT. V gave up 2 bases and J gave up 6 bases; unmatched junction bases: 6. This CDR3 is CASSEFGRGLNTIYF. For the CDR3, the DNA is TGTGCCAGCAGTGAATTTGGCAGGGGGCTAAACACCATATATTTT.

As for this clone: This sample includes further DNA sequences coding for the same CDR3. The V and J genes are TRBV7-9 and TRBJ2-2, with a weak D call TRBD1 (5 bases). This CDR3 has 13 amino acids. V gave up 5 bases and J gave up 4 bases, with 8 bases separating them. Per germline, CDR1 SEHNR and CDR2 FQNEAQ (reference sequence). DNA of the CDR3: TGTGCCAGCAGCATCCAGGGCACCGGGGAGCTGTTTTTT. Translation gives CASSIQGTGELFF.

CDR3 nucleotide sequence: TGTGCCAGCAGCCGAGCGGGAGCGGGAGATACGCAGTATTTT. It yields the protein CASSRAGAGDTQYF. The chain employs TRBV7-9 and TRBJ2-3, with 8 bases fitting TRBD2. V gave up 5 bases and J gave up 5 bases; unmatched junction bases: 6. The CDR3 has 14 residues. From germline, CDR1 is SEHNR and CDR2 FQNEAQ (reference sequence). Filled out from reference TRBV7-9 and TRBJ2-3, the complete variable domain reads DTGVSQNPRHKITKRGQNVTFRCDPISEHNRLYWYRQTLGQGPEFLTYFQNEAQLEKSRLLSDRFSAERPKGSFSTLEIQRTEQGDSAMYLCASSRAGAGDTQYFGPGTRLTVL.

The chain combines TRBV6-5 with TRBJ2-7, with 7 nucleotides matching TRBD2. Germline trimming cut 2 bases from V and 7 bases from J; bases unmatched to any gene: 5. The V gene's germline CDR1 is MNHEY and CDR2 SVGAGI. CDR3 length: 13 amino acids. Here the CDR3 DNA reads TGTGCCAGCAGTTACCCCGGGACTACTGAGCAGTACTTC. The encoded protein is CASSYPGTTEQYF.

The rearrangement joins TRBV10-2 to TRBJ2-7; no definite D call. The CDR3 length is 14 residues. CDR1 and CDR2 from the germline V gene are WSHSY and SAAADI. V lost 1 base to trimming and J lost 0 bases, with 7 bases between them. The CDR3 is CASSEWGSSYEQYF. The CDR3 DNA follows: TGCGCCAGCAGTGAGTGGGGTAGCTCCTACGAGCAGTACTTC.

The chain carries TRBV15 and TRBJ1-6, with TRBD1 identical over 8 bases. The germline gives CDR1 LNHNV, CDR2 YYDKDF (reference sequence). V shed 0 bases and J 9 bases; nucleotides not matched to a gene: 4. The CDR3 is made up of 15 amino acids. The CDR3 DNA sequence: TGTGCCACCAGCAGAGAGGACAGGGATTTTTCACCCCTCCACTTT. Protein product: CATSREDRDFSPLHF.

This chain joins TRBV11-2 and TRBJ1-5; D is perhaps TRBD1 (6 bases). V lost 5 bases to trimming and J lost 7 bases, with 12 bases between them. The CDR3 totals 13 residues. CDR1 is SGHAT and CDR2 is FQNNGV in the germline V gene. This CDR3 reads CASSRGARQPQHF. CDR3 nucleotides: TGTGCCAGCAGCCGGGGGGCGCGGCAGCCCCAGCATTTT.